This entry lists 2 T cell receptor beta chains sequenced from one sample in a study of T cell repertoires in cytomegalovirus infection (dated by TCRdb to the late 2010s). The sample was run on an Illumina HiSeq 1500. Using fastp trimming at Q25 and MiXCR clonotype assembly, TCRdb reanalyzed the public sequencing data and kept in-frame beta chains. One record per CDR3 amino acid sequence lists the most common genes and DNA. This sample comprises about 150,000 distinct CDR3 sequences, about 20% of them detected only once. In total, the top ten clones hold approximately 11% of the sample. What was sequenced was PBMCs. These receptors all stem from a human donor in good health (CMV status not recorded). Some clones in this sample may be carry-over from other donors' samples.

Regarding this clonotype: A much larger clone is a single base away; this may be a read error. The chain couples TRBV11-2 to TRBJ2-6; D might be TRBD1 (5 bases). The CDR3 length is 15 residues. Germline lookup yields CDR1 SGHAT and CDR2 FQNNGV. CDR3 protein: CASILTLPGAYVLTF. The CDR3 coding sequence is TGTGCCAGCATCCTGACCTTACCTGGGGCCTACGTCCTGACTTTC.

This clonotype was found many times. The chain has TRBV7-6 and TRBJ2-2; 7 bases fit TRBD2. The V gene's germline CDR1 is SGHVS and CDR2 FNYEAQ. V lost 8 bases and J lost 8; bases outside the gene matches: 2. There are 11 residues in the CDR3. CDR3 DNA: TGTGCCAGCGGCGGGGGAGGGGAGCTGTTTTTT. Its translation: CASGGGGELFF.